This T cell receptor (beta chain) emerged from a study of OX40 agonist ivuxolimab in advanced cancers. Study context: Hepatocellular carcinoma, melanoma, renal cell or head and neck cancer occurred in dose-escalation patients.

The CDR3 extends over 17 amino acids. Germline V gene data show CDR1 as SNHLY and CDR2 as FYNNEI. V shed 0 bases and J shed 4 bases, with 18 bases lying between them. The repertoire was sequenced with immunoSEQ multiplex PCR; TCRdb's copy has only in-frame clones and lacks some. The sample holds approximately 76,000 clones, more than 85% seen once. Material: CD4+ or CD8+ T cells sorted from blood, obtained in a trial of the OX40 agonist ivuxolimab. The receptor's source is an adult with an advanced solid tumor such as melanoma, head and neck, liver or kidney cancer. The rearrangement links TRBV2 to TRBJ1-2; D is undetermined. CDR3 sequence: CASSEAPVPGTIYGYTF. Here the CDR3 DNA reads TGTGCCAGCAGTGAAGCCCCCGTCCCAGGAACCATCTATGGCTACACCTTC.